Sequencing of this TCR beta chain was carried out in a study of radiation and T cells in renal cell carcinoma (dated by TCRdb to 2020 to 2021). For context, the study as a whole: The samples were drawn from a clinical trial, where primary renal cell carcinomas were treated with 15 Gy of stereotactic body radiation therapy and then removed by nephrectomy 4 weeks afterward. A total of 50 or so samples underwent TCR beta sequencing, made up of 25 or so tumors and about 27 peripheral blood samples. In the roughly 49 samples combined, several million unique CDR3 nucleotide sequences were found, encoding 2.5 million to 3 million unique CDR3 amino acid sequences. On the study overall, not on this receptor specifically: Because pretreatment tumor biopsies were not available, the baseline intratumoral presence of clonotypes could not be determined. Tracking of blood repertoire dynamics stopped at roughly 29 days after treatment, with no follow-up past that point. Effects of radiation dose or scheduling on the TCR repertoire could not be addressed with the single-armed trial design. In blood, the top tumor clonotypes increased from baseline to 2 weeks after radiation and then shrank by 4 weeks, which suggests a temporary expansion of tumor-resident clones.

With regard to this clone: Its antigen is unknown. Within one base of it there is no much larger clone, and no base qualities were kept.

Explained via the paper, the time point label denotes: blood 2 weeks post-SBRT. Taken with the paper, the label for treatment or condition translates to: 15 Gy SBRT to primary tumor, nephrectomy 4 weeks later. To track tumor-enriched clonotypes, serial peripheral blood was sampled from radiation-treated patients at baseline and at 2 weeks and 4 weeks after SBRT. Renal cell carcinoma with clear cell pathology was present in all patients. The QIAamp DNA Blood Mini Kit (Qiagen) was used to prepare genomic DNA for TCR sequencing. Only samples passing all quality control checks were included in the analyses. TCR beta libraries were generated from genomic DNA with the immunoSEQ kit, following the manufacturer's recommendations. Library preparation used a first multiplex PCR with proprietary primers, then a second PCR adding unique barcodes, with bead cleanups after each round. Each sample batch included a kit-provided positive control reaction and a negative control reaction. The final libraries underwent checking on an Agilent 4200 TapeStation D1000 ScreenTape, volumetric pooling, and quantification by qPCR. Sequencing was performed on an Illumina NextSeq500 with a MidOutput 150-cycle cartridge, and 156 Read1 and 15 Index1 cycles were run with kit custom primers. The pooled library was loaded at approximately 0.95 pM with about 18% PhiX control spiked in. The paper's data handling went like this. The vendor-processed data were analyzed in R, and a clonotype was defined as all T cells that share the same CDR3 nucleotide sequence. In the clone abundance analyses, frequencies in each sample were normalized to that sample's 10,000 most abundant clones. Public T cell clones, averaging fewer than five per sample, were removed before analysis. Tumor-enriched and baseline blood-enriched clonotypes were defined by at least a 32-fold difference in abundance between compartments. A beta-binomial differential abundance model was applied to find clonotypes that expanded or contracted between blood time points. Tumor-blood repertoire similarity was measured with the Baroni-Urbani and Buser coefficient, and groups were compared using two-tailed Wilcoxon tests in R. The table comes from immuneACCESS by way of TCRdb, which keeps in-frame sequences with V and J called. Part of the clones is missing from these tables; in studies checked, under half for an unresolved V gene and the rest for unknown reasons. V, J and clone size are taken as reported in that table, and D and trimming were inferred from the DNA itself. The table for this sample lists around 130,000 clones; more than 75% of them were counted only once. The ten largest clones add up to more than 5% of the sample.

The sequence came from a woman between 65 and 79 years old with renal cell carcinoma. Specimen: blood, collected from a patient whose treatment included radiotherapy and nephrectomy.

The CDR3 protein: CASSREPGETQYF. The nucleotides are TGTGCCAGTAGCCGGGAGCCTGGGGAGACCCAGTACTTC. The sequence links TRBV19 to TRBJ2-5; matching of 6 bases hints at TRBD2 as the D gene. V loses 6 bases of germline sequence and J loses 5 bases, and the interval between the two ends is 13 bases. For CDR1 and CDR2, the germline V gene (reference sequence) lists LNHDA and SQIVND. Its CDR3 holds 13 amino acids, cysteine through phenylalanine. CDR3 DNA only is kept here, 39 bases in frame from base 1. The entire variable domain, with the stretches around the CDR3 drawn from the reference TRBV19 and TRBJ2-5 proteins, is DGGITQSPKYLFRKEGQNVTLSCEQNLNHDAMYWYRQDPGQGLRLIYYSQIVNDFQKGDIAEGYSVSREKKESFPLTVTSAQKNPTAFYLCASSREPGETQYFGPGTRLLVL.